This TCR beta chain derives from a study of blood T cell repertoires in COVID-19. Study as a whole: PBMCs, B-cell-depleted T cells, or T cells were the source of the cDNA or gDNA that made up the material.

V lost 4 bases and J 0 bases, leaving 10 bases between the germline ends. The length of the CDR3 is 15 residues. Germline assignment: CDR1 LGHDT and CDR2 YNNKEL (reference sequence). Sequencing used immunoSEQ multiplex PCR; TCRdb keeps in-frame clones, though not all of them. The table has around 70,000 clones, more than 75% seen once. The origin of this receptor is a human donor in a cohort sampled during active COVID-19. The chain uses TRBV3-1 (or the pseudogene TRBV3-2) and TRBJ1-3; D ambiguous. The sample was peripheral blood. Written as DNA, the CDR3 is TGTGCCAGCAGCCCCGACGGACTCTCTGGAAACACCATATATTTT. Its translation is CASSPDGLSGNTIYF.